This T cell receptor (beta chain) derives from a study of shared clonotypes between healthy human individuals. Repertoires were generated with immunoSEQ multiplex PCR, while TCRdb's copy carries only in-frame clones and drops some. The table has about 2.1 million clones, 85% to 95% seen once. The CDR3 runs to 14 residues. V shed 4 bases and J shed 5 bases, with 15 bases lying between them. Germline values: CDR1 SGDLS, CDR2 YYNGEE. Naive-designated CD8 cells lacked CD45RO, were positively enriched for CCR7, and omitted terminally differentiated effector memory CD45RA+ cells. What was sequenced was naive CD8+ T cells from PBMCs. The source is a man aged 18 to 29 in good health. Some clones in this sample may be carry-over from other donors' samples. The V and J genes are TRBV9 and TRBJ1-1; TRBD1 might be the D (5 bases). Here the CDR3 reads CASSPGGLETEAFF. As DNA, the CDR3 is TGTGCCAGCAGCCCGGGGGGTCTTGAGACTGAAGCTTTCTTT.